This T cell receptor (beta chain) comes out of a study of shared clonotypes between healthy human individuals. General observations from the study: Clonotypes which were not shared had lower generation probabilities than clonotypes that all four donors shared.

V was cut by 1 base and J by 6 bases, with 16 bases left in between. The CDR3 spans 15 residues. The germline V gene encodes CDR1 SGHAT and CDR2 FQNNGV. In this sample, this clone turned up once. Its antigen remains unknown. Only in-frame clones appear in the TCRdb table, and some are missing; sequencing was by immunoSEQ multiplex PCR. The sample records around 1.6 million clones, 98% being singletons. The chain joins TRBV11-2 to TRBJ2-7; TRBD1 is a possible D gene (6 bases). What was sequenced was naive CD4+ T cells sorted from blood. Subset in this sample: CD45RA+ positively selected. The receptor's source is a man aged 30-40 years in good health. For the CDR3, the DNA is TGTGCCAGCAGCTTAGTGTCAGGGGAATCATTCGAGCAGTACTTC. Its protein product is CASSLVSGESFEQYF.